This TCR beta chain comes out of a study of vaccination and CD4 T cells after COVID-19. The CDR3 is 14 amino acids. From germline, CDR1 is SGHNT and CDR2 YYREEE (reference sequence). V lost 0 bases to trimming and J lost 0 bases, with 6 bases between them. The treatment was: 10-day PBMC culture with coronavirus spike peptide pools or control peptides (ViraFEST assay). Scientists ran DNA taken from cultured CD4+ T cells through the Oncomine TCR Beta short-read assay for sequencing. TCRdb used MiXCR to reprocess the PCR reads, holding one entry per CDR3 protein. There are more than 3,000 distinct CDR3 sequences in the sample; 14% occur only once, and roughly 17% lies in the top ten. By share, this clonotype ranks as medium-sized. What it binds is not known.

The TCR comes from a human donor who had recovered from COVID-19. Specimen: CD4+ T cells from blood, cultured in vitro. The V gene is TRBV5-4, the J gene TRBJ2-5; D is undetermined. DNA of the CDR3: TGTGCCAGCAGCTTGGCGTCCTACCAAGAGACCCAGTACTTC. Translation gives CASSLASYQETQYF.